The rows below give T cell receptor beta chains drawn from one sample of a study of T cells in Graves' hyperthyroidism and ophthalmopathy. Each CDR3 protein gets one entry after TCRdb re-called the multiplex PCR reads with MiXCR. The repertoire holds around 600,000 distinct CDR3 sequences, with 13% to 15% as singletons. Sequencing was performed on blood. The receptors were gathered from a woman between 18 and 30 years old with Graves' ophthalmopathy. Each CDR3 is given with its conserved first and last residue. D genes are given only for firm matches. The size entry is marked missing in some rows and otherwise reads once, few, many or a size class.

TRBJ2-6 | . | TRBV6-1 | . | TGTGCCAGCACCCCCCCTGGGGCCAACGTCCTGACTTTC | CASTPPGANVLTF
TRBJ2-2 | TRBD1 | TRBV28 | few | TGTGCCAGCAGTACTAAGGGGACAGGGGCCACCGGGGAGCTGTTTTTT | CASSTKGTGATGELFF
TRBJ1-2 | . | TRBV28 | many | TGTGCCAGCAGTGGACAGTTTAACTATGGCTACACCTTC | CASSGQFNYGYTF
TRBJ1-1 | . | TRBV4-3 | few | TGCGCCAGCAGCCATGGGGTTATGAACACTGAAGCTTTCTTT | CASSHGVMNTEAFF
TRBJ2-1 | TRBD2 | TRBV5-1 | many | TGCGCCAGCAGCTTGACCGGGACTAGCGGGGCCAATGAGCAGTTCTTC | CASSLTGTSGANEQFF
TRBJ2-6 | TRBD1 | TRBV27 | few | TGTGCCAGCAGTTTATGGACAGGGACCTCTGGGGCCAACGTCCTGACTTTC | CASSLWTGTSGANVLTF
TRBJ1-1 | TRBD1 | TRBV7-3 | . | TGTGCCAGCAGCGGGGGACAGGGGGCTTATGAAGCTTTCTTT | CASSGGQGAYEAFF
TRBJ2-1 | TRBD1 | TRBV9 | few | TGTGCCAGCAGCGGATTGACAGGGGGGGGGGTCAATGAGCAGTTCTTC | CASSGLTGGGVNEQFF
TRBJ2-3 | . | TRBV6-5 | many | TGTGCCAGCAGTTACTCGTTTGGGGGAGTGGGGATTAGCACAGATACGCAGTATTTT | CASSYSFGGVGISTDTQYF
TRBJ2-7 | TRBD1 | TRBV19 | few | TGTGCCAGTAGTATTAGGGGACAGCCTACCTACGAGCAGTACTTC | CASSIRGQPTYEQYF
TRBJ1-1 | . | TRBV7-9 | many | TGTGCCAGCAGCTTAACCCGAACTGAAGCTTTCTTT | CASSLTRTEAFF
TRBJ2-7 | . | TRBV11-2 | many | TGTGCCAGCAGTCCCTGGGGGGACGACTACGAGCAGTACTTC | CASSPWGDDYEQYF
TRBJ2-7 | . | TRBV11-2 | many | TGTGCCAGCAGCTTAGGGCGGACAGCAACCTACGAGCAGTACTTC | CASSLGRTATYEQYF
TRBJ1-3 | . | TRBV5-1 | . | TGCGCCAGCAGCTTAGAACACGGGACGTCTGGAAACACCATATATTTT | CASSLEHGTSGNTIYF
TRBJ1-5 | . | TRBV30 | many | TGTGCCTGGGGCCGAGGGGATCTGCAGCCCCAGCATTTT | CAWGRGDLQPQHF
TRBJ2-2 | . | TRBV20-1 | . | TGCAGTGCCCCCCTTTTAGGGGAGCTGTTTTTT | CSAPLLGELFF
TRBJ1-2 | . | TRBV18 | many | TGTGCCAGCCATAGACAGGAACTCGACTATGGCTACACCTTC | CASHRQELDYGYTF
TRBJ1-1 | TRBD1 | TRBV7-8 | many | TGTGCCAGCAGCTTAGGAGGGGGACAGCCGAACACTGAAGCTTTCTTT | CASSLGGGQPNTEAFF
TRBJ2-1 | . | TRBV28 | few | TGTGCCAGCAGTTTAATGCGCGGCTCCTACAATGAGCAGTTCTTC | CASSLMRGSYNEQFF
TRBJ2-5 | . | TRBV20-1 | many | TGCAGTGCTAGAGTTAACTATCCCAAACAGGGAGAGACCCAGTACTTC | CSARVNYPKQGETQYF
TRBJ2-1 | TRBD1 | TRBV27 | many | TGTGCCAGCAGTCTGGGTTCAGGGGGCGACTACAATGAGCAGTTCTTC | CASSLGSGGDYNEQFF
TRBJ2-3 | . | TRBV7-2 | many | TGTGCCAGCAGCTTGGGACCGGGACCAGGAACAGATACGCAGTATTTT | CASSLGPGPGTDTQYF
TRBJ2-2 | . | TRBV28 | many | TGTGCCAGCAGTCAACTCCGCTGGACAGCCTCCCCGAGGGAGCTGTTTTTT | CASSQLRWTASPRELFF
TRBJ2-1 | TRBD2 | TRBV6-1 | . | TGTGCCAGCAGTCCAGCGGGACTTACAATGACGCAGTTCTTC | CASSPAGLTMTQFF
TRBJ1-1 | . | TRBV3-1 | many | TGTGCCAGCAGCCAAGATACATTGAACACTGAAGCTTTCTTT | CASSQDTLNTEAFF
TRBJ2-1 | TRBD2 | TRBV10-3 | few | TGTGCCATCAGGCCGGGACTAGCGGGAGAGAATGAGCAGTTCTTC | CAIRPGLAGENEQFF
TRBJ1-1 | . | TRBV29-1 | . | TGCAGCGATTTCGGACTGATGAACACTGAAGCTTTCTTT | CSDFGLMNTEAFF
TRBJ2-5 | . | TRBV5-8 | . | TGTGCCAGCAGCTTTCAACCGGGGGCTGGGTATGGGGAGACCCAGTACTTC | CASSFQPGAGYGETQYF
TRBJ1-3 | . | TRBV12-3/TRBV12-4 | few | TGTGCCGCTATGTGGGACTCTGGAAACACCATATATTTT | CAAMWDSGNTIYF
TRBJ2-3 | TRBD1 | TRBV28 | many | TGTGCCAGCAGTTTTCTGGACAGGCCAATATCTAGCACAGATACGCAGTATTTT | CASSFLDRPISSTDTQYF
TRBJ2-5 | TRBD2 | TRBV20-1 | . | TGCAGTGCTACTCGGGACGGGGGGACGCCCCAGTACTTC | CSATRDGGTPQYF
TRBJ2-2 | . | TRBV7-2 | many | TGTGCCAGCAGCTTTTTTCTAGCGTCGAACACCGGGGAGCTGTTTTTT | CASSFFLASNTGELFF
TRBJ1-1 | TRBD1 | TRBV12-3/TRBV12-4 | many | TGTGCCAGCAGTTTCTCAGGGGGTGGCACTGAAGCTTTCTTT | CASSFSGGGTEAFF
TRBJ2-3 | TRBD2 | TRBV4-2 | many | TGTGCCAGCAGCCAAGTAGCGGGAGTTACAGATACGCAGTATTTT | CASSQVAGVTDTQYF
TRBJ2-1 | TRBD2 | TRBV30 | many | TGTGCCTGGAGTCGGGGGGATGGGTACAATGAGCAGTTCTTC | CAWSRGDGYNEQFF
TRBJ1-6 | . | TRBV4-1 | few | TGCGCCAGCAGCCAGATACCAGGGAGTTCACCCCTCCACTTT | CASSQIPGSSPLHF
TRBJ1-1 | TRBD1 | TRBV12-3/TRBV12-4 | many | TGTGCCAGCACCAGAGGGGGCTTTAACACTGAAGCTTTCTTT | CASTRGGFNTEAFF
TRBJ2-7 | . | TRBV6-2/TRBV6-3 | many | TGTGCCAGCAGTTCCGTGGCATCCGGGAGCTTCCTCTCCTACGAGCAGTACTTC | CASSSVASGSFLSYEQYF
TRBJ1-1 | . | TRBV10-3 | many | TGTGCCATCAGAGGGACGGAGAAAGCTTTCTTT | CAIRGTEKAFF
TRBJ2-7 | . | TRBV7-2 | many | TGTGCCAGCAGCTTTGCGTTCAGGTTCCACGAGCAGTACTTC | CASSFAFRFHEQYF